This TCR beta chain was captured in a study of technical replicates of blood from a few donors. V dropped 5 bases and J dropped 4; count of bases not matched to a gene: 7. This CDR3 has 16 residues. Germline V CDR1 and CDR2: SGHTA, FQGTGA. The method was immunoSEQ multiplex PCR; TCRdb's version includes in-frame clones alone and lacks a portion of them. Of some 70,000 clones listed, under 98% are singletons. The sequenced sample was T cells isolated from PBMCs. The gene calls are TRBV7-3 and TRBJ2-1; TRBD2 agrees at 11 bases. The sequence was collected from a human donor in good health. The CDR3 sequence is CASSPKTSGIYNEQFF. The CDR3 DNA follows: TGTGCCAGCAGCCCTAAGACTAGCGGGATATACAATGAGCAGTTCTTC. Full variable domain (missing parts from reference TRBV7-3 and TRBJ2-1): GAGVSQTPSNKVTEKGKYVELRCDPISGHTALYWYRQSLGQGPEFLIYFQGTGAADDSGLPNDRFFAVRPEGSVSTLKIQRTERGDSAVYLCASSPKTSGIYNEQFFGPGTRLTVL.